This T cell receptor beta chain comes out of a study of blood T cell repertoires in COVID-19. Study summary: The origin of the acute and convalescent COVID-19 samples was the United States, Italy and Spain. PBMCs, B-cell-depleted T cells, or T cells were the source of the cDNA or gDNA that made up the material.

In the original processing: Amplification of reference gene primers provided the estimated nucleated cell counts. Only in-frame clones appear in the TCRdb table, and some are missing; sequencing was by immunoSEQ multiplex PCR. V and J calls and clone size come straight from that table; D and trimming were deduced from the DNA. The top ten clones hold around 4.5% of a sample with roughly 100,000 clones, roughly 84% of them seen once. CDR3 length: 16 amino acids. V was clipped by 7 bases and J by 2 bases; unmatched bases: 8. Germline V gene sequence: CDR1 MDHEN, CDR2 SYDVKM. V and J are TRBV28 and TRBJ2-1; 10 positions match TRBD2. The receptor was isolated from a human donor in a cohort sampled during active COVID-19. The sample consisted of peripheral blood. The CDR3 bases are TGTGCCAGCAATGGGAAGCTAGCGGGGGCCTACAATGAGCAGTTCTTC. The encoded protein is CASNGKLAGAYNEQFF.